The clone carrying this TCR beta chain was seen at least ten times. Its specificity is unknown. Authors of the study amplified TCR beta CDR3 regions from RNA transcripts. First-round RT-PCR with HTBI primers amplified the TCR CDR3 region. TCRdb fed the multiplex PCR reads into MiXCR, producing one record per CDR3 protein. The sample holds about 600,000 distinct CDR3 sequences, approximately 16% seen once. The sample comes from a study of T cells in Graves' hyperthyroidism and ophthalmopathy. Study information: The initial diagnosis was the point when peripheral blood was collected, ahead of any treatment. Regarding the study as a whole: Ophthalmopathy and stable hyperthyroidism were told apart by a 13 V-J model.

The receptor comes from a woman aged 40 to 55 with Graves' ophthalmopathy. Sequencing input: blood.

CDR3 DNA sequence: TGTGCCAGCAGTGAAAGTTGGGGTGAATCAGATACGCAGTATTTT. Protein: CASSESWGESDTQYF. V usage is TRBV6-1 and J usage is TRBJ2-3; D is undetermined. Germline V gene sequence: CDR1 MNHNS, CDR2 SASEGT. V was shortened by 2 bases and J by 4 bases, with 13 bases between the two germline ends. CDR3 size: 15 residues.